This T cell receptor beta chain is drawn from a study of shared clonotypes between healthy human individuals. The CDR3 is 14 amino acids. V was trimmed by 3 bases and J by 5 bases, leaving 13 bases between them. Germline V gene data show CDR1 as MNHEY and CDR2 as SMNVEV (reference sequence). It was CD45RO-negative cells, positively selected for CCR7, that made up naive CD8 cells, with terminally differentiated effector memory CD45RA+ cells excluded. All of the donors resided in Nashville, Tennessee, and each was a Caucasian adult. Repertoires were generated with immunoSEQ multiplex PCR, while TCRdb's copy carries only in-frame clones and drops some. The table has some 2.1 million clones, roughly 95% seen once; the top ten hold around 1.7%. Study outcomes and limitations: Non-shared clonotypes displayed generation probabilities falling below those of clonotypes present in all four donors.

About this clone: Its antigen is unknown.

The J gene is TRBJ1-1, the V gene TRBV27, with D tentatively TRBD1 (6 bases). The sample was naive CD8+ T cells from PBMCs. The sequence came from a man aged 18 to 29 in good health. Some clones in this sample may be carry-over from other donors' samples. For the CDR3, the DNA is TGTGCCAGCAGTTTGAGGGGGGCGTTGACTGAAGCTTTCTTT. Translating it yields CASSLRGALTEAFF.